What follows are 3 T cell receptor beta chains derived from one specimen sequenced in a study of cytomegalovirus exposure and HLA in healthy donors. This PCR relied on a set of 60 Vbeta primers and 13 Jbeta primers. Sequencing was performed with immunoSEQ multiplex PCR; in TCRdb, only in-frame clones are kept and a portion is missing. Of some 200,000 clones in the sample, 60% to 80% are singletons; the top ten hold around 1.7%. The sequenced material came from PBMCs. All receptors come from a man younger than 30 in good health and CMV-seronegative.

The table lists this clone with a count of one. This rearrangement joins TRBV19 to TRBJ2-7; weak D call: TRBD1 (5 bases). The CDR3 extends over 16 amino acids. Germline assignment: CDR1 LNHDA and CDR2 SQIVND (reference sequence). V lost 3 bases to trimming and J lost 3 bases, with 18 bases between them. This chain's CDR3 is CASSIMRWGESYEQYF. CDR3 DNA: TGTGCCAGTAGTATCATGAGGTGGGGCGAAAGCTACGAGCAGTACTTC.

This clone was seen a few times. This rearrangement joins TRBV9 to TRBJ1-1; D gene unclear. Germline loops: CDR1 SGDLS, CDR2 YYNGEE. V lost 2 bases and J lost 4, with 15 bases in between. CDR3 length equals 15 residues. The CDR3 is CASSVGGRAGTEAFF. CDR3 coding DNA: TGTGCCAGCAGCGTGGGAGGGAGGGCCGGCACTGAAGCTTTCTTT.

This clone was seen a few times. In DNA, the CDR3 is TGCGCCAGCAGCACCAGACAGGGAGAGGGTGTGGTGTATGAAAAACTGTTTTTT. Translation gives CASSTRQGEGVVYEKLFF. The chain links TRBV4-3 to TRBJ1-4, with 7 bases lining up with TRBD1. The CDR3 spans 18 residues. The germline gives CDR1 LGHNA, CDR2 YSLEER. Losses at the gene ends were 5 bases for V and 6 bases for J; bases not matched to a gene: 18.